This T cell receptor (beta chain) was obtained from a study of T cells after yellow fever vaccination. A process of 5'RACE template switching, which added a universal primer site and UMIs, was used to make TCR cDNA. TCRdb reprocessed the 5' RACE reads with MiXCR, giving one entry per CDR3 protein. This sample has some 560,000 distinct CDR3 sequences; less than 20% occur once, and the top ten carry roughly a sixth. The sequence was obtained from a man younger than 35 who received the YFV17D yellow fever vaccine. Sequencing used PBMCs, obtained about 5 days after the first yellow fever vaccination.

This CDR3 reads CSAPPAGGWNEQFF. As DNA, the CDR3 is TGCAGTGCCCCCCCTGCGGGGGGCTGGAATGAGCAGTTCTTC. The chain recombines TRBV20-1 with TRBJ2-1, with 8 bases identical to TRBD2. Germline lookup yields CDR1 DFQATT and CDR2 SNEGSKA (reference sequence). This CDR3 has 14 amino acids. V trimming: 6 bases; J trimming: 7 bases; junction bases outside the gene matches: 11.